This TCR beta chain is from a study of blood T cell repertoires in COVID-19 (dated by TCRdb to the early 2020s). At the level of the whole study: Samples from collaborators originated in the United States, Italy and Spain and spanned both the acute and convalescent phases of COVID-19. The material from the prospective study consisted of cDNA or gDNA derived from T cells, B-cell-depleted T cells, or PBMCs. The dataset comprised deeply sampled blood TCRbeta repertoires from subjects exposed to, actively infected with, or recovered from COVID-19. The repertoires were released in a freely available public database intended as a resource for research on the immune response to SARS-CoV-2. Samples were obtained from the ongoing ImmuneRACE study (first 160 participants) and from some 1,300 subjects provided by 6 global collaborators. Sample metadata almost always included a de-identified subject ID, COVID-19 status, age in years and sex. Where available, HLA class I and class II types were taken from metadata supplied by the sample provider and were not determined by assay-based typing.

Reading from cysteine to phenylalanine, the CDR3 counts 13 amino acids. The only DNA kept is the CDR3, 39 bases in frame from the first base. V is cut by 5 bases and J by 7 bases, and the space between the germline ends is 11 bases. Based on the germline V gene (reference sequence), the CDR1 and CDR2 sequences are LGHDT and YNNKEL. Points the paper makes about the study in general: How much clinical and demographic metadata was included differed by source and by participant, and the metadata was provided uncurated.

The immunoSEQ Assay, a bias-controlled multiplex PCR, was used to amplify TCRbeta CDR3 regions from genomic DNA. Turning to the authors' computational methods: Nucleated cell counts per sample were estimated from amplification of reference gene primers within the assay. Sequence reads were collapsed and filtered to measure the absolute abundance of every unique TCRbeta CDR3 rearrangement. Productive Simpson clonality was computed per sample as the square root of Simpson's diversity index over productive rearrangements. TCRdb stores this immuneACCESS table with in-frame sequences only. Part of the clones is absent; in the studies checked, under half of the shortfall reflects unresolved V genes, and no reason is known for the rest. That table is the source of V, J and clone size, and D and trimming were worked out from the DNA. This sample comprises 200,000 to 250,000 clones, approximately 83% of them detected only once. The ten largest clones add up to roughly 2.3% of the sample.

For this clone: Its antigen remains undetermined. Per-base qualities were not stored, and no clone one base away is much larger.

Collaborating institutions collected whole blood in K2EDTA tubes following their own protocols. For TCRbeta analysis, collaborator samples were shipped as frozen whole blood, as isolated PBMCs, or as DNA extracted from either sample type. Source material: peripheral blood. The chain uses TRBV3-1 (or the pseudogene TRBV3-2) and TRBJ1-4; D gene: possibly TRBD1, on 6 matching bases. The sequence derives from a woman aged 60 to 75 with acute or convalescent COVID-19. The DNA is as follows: TGTGCCAGCAGCGAACGACAGGTTGAAAAACTGTTTTTT. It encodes CASSERQVEKLFF.